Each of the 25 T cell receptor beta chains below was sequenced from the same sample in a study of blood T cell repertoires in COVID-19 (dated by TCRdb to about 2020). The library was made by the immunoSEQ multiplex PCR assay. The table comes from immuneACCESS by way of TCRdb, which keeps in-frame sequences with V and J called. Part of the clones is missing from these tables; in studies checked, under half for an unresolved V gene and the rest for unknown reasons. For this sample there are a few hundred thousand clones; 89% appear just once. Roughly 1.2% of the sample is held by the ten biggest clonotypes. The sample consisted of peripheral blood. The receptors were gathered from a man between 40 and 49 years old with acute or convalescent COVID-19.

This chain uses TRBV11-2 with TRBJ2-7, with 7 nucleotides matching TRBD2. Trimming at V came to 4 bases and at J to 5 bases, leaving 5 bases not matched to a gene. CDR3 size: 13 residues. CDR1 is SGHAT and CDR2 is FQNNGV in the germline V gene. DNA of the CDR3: TGTGCCAGCAGCTCACCGGGAGGAAACGAGCAGTACTTC. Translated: CASSSPGGNEQYF.

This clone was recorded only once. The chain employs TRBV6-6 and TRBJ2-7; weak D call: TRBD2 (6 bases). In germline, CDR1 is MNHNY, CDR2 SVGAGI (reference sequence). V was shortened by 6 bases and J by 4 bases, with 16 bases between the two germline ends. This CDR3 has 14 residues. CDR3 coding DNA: TGTGCCAGCAGCCCCCAGGGACTGAGGTACGAGCAGTACTTC. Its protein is CASSPQGLRYEQYF.

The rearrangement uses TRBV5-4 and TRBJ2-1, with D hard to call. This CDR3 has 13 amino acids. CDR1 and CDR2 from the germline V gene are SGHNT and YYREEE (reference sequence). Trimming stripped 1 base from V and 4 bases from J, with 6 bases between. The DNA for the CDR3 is TGTGCCAGCAGCTTGCCCCCGTACAATGAGCAGTTCTTC. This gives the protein CASSLPPYNEQFF.

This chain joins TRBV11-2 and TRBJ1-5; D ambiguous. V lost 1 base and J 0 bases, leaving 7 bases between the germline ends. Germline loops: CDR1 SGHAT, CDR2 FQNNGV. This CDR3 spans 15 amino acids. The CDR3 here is CASSLGQNSNQPQHF. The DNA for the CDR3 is TGTGCCAGCAGCTTAGGGCAGAATAGCAATCAGCCCCAGCATTTT. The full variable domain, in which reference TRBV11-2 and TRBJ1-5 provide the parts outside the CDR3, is EAGVAQSPRYKIIEKRQSVAFWCNPISGHATLYWYQQILGQGPKLLIQFQNNGVVDDSQLPKDRFSAERLKGVDSTLKIQPAKLEDSAVYLCASSLGQNSNQPQHFGDGTRLSIL.

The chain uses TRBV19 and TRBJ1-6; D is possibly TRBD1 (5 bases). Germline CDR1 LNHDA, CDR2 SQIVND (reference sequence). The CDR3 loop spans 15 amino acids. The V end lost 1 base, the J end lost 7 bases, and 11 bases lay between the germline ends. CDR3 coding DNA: TGTGCCAGTAGTATAGGTGGACCAGGGAATTCACCCCTCCACTTT. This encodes CASSIGGPGNSPLHF.

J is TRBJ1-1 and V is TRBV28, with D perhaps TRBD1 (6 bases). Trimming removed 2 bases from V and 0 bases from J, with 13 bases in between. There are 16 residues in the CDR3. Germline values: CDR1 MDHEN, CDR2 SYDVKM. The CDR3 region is CASSLGGALMNTEAFF. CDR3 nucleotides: TGTGCCAGCAGTTTAGGGGGGGCCCTAATGAACACTGAAGCTTTCTTT.

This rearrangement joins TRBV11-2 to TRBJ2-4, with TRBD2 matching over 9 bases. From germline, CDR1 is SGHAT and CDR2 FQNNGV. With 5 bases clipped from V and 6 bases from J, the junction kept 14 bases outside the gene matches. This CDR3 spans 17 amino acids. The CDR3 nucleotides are TGTGCCAGCAGCCCACGGGTTGCGGGGGGGCTCATAAACATTCAGTACTTC. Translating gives CASSPRVAGGLINIQYF.

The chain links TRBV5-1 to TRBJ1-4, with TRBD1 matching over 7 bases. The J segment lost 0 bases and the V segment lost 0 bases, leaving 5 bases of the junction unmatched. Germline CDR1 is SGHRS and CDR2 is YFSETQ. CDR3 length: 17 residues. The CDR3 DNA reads TGCGCCAGCAGCTTGGCCGGGCAGGGGGCAACTAATGAAAAACTGTTTTTT. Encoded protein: CASSLAGQGATNEKLFF.

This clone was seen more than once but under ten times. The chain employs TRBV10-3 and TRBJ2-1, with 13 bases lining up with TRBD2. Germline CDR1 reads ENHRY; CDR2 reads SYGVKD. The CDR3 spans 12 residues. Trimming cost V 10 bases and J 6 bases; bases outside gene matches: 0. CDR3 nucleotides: TGTGCCAGACTAGCGGGGGGCAATGAGCAGTTCTTC. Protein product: CARLAGGNEQFF.

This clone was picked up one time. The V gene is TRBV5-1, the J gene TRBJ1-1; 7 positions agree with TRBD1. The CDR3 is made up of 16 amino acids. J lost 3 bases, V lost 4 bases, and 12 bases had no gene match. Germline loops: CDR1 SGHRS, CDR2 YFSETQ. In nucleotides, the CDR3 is TGCGCCAGCAGCACGCGACCGGGACAGCAGTACACTGAAGCTTTCTTT. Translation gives CASSTRPGQQYTEAFF.

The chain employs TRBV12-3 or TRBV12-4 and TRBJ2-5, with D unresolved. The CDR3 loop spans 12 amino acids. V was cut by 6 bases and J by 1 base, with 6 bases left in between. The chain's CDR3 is CASRGIQETQYF. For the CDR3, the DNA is TGTGCCAGCAGGGGCATCCAAGAGACCCAGTACTTC.

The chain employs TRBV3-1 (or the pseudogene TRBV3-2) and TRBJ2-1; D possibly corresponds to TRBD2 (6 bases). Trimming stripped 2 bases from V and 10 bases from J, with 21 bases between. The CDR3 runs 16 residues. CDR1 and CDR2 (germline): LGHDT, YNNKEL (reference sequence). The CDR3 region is CASSQRLEFIVREQFF. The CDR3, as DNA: TGTGCCAGCAGCCAAAGACTAGAGTTCATCGTACGGGAGCAGTTCTTC.

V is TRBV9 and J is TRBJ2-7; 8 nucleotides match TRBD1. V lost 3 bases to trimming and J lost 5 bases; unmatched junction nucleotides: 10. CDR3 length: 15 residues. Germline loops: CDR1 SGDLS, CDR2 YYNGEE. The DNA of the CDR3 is TGTGCCAGCAGCGCCTCAGGGGGCCCCTTGGACGAGCAGTACTTC. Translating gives CASSASGGPLDEQYF.

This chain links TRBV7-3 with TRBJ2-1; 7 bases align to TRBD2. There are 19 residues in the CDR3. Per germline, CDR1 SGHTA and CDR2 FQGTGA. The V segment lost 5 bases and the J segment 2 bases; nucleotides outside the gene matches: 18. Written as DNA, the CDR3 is TGTGCCAGCAGCCCAGACTCGTCTAGCGGACCCAAGCCCTACAATGAGCAGTTCTTC. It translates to CASSPDSSSGPKPYNEQFF.

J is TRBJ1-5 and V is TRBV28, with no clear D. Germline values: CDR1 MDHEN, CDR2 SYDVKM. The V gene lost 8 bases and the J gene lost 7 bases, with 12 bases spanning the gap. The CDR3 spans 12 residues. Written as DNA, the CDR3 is TGTGCCAGCTCCCCCGGGAGGCAGCCCCAGCATTTT. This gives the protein CASSPGRQPQHF.

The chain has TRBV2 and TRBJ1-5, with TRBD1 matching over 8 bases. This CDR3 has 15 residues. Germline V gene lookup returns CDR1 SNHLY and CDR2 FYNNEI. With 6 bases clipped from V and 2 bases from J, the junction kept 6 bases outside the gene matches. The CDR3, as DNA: TGTGCCAGCAGAGAGGACAGGGCGGGCAATCAGCCCCAGCATTTT. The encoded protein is CASREDRAGNQPQHF.

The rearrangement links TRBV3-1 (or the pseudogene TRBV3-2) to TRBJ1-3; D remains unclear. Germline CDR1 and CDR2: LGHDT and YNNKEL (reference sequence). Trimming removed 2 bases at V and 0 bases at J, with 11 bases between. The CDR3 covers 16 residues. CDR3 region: CASSQPVGSSGNTIYF. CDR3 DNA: TGTGCCAGCAGCCAACCAGTGGGGAGCTCTGGAAACACCATATATTTT.

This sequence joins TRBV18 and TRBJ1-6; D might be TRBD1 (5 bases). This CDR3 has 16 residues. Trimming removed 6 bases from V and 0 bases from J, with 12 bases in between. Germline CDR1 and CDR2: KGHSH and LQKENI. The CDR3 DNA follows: TGTGCCAGCTCCGCAGGGAAAAGCTCCTATAATTCACCCCTCCACTTT. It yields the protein CASSAGKSSYNSPLHF.

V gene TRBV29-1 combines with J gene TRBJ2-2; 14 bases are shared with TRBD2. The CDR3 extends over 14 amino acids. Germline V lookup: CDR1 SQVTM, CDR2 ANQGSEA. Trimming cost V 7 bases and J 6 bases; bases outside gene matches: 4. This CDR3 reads CSATTSGGAGELFF. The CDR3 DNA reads TGCAGCGCAACGACTAGCGGGGGGGCCGGGGAGCTGTTTTTT.

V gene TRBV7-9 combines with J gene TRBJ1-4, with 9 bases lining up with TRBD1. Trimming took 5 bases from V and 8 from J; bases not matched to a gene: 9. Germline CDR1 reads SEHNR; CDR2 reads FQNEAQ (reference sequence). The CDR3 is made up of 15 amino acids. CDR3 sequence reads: CASSRIDRGSEKLFF. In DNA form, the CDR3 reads TGTGCCAGCAGCCGAATCGACAGGGGGTCCGAAAAACTGTTTTTT.

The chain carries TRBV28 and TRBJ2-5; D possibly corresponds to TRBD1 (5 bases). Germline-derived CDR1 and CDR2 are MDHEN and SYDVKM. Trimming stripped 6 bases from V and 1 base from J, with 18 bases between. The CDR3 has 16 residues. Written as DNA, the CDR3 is TGTGCCAGCAGGAAATCGACAGAGCTGATCCAAGAGACCCAGTACTTC. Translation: CASRKSTELIQETQYF.

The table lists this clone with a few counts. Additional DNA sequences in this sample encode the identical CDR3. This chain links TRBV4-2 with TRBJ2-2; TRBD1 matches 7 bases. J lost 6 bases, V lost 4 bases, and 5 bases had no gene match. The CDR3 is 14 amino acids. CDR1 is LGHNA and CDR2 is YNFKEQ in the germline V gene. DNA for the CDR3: TGTGCCAGCAGCCTCGGGCAGGGGGCCGGGGAGCTGTTTTTT. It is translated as CASSLGQGAGELFF.

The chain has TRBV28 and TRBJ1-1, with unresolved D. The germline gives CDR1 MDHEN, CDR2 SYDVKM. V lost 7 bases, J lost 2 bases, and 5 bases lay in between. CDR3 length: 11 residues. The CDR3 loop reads CASILNTEAFF. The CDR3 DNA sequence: TGTGCCAGCATCCTCAACACTGAAGCTTTCTTT.

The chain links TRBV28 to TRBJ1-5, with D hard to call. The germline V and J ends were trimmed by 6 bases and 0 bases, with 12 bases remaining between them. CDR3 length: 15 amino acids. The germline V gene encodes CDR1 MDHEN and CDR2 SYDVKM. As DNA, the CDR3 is TGTGCCAGCAGGAGAGATGAATATAGCAATCAGCCCCAGCATTTT. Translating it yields CASRRDEYSNQPQHF. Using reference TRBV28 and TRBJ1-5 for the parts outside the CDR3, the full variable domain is DVKVTQSSRYLVKRTGEKVFLECVQDMDHENMFWYRQDPGLGLRLIYFSYDVKMKEKGDIPEGYSVSREKKERFSLILESASTNQTSMYLCASRRDEYSNQPQHFGDGTRLSIL.

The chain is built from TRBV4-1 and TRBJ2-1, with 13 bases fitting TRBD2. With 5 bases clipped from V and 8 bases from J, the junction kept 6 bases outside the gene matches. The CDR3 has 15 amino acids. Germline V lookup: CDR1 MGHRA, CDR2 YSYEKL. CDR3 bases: TGCGCCAGCAGCACCCGGACTAGCGGGAGACATGAGCAGTTCTTC. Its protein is CASSTRTSGRHEQFF.